This T cell receptor beta chain was observed in a study of blood T cell repertoires in COVID-19. Produced via immunoSEQ multiplex PCR; TCRdb's table is partial and in-frame only. The sample has approximately 130,000 clones, approximately 89% seen once. With 0 bases removed from V and 4 bases from J, the gap between germline ends came to 4 bases. This CDR3 region has 13 residues. Per germline, CDR1 LGHNA and CDR2 YSLEER. The chain recombines TRBV4-3 with TRBJ1-5, with D unresolved. Sequencing used peripheral blood. This sequence was found in a human donor in a cohort sampled during active COVID-19. CDR3 bases: TGCGCCAGCAGCCAAGAAGCAAATCAGCCCCAGCATTTT. It translates to CASSQEANQPQHF.